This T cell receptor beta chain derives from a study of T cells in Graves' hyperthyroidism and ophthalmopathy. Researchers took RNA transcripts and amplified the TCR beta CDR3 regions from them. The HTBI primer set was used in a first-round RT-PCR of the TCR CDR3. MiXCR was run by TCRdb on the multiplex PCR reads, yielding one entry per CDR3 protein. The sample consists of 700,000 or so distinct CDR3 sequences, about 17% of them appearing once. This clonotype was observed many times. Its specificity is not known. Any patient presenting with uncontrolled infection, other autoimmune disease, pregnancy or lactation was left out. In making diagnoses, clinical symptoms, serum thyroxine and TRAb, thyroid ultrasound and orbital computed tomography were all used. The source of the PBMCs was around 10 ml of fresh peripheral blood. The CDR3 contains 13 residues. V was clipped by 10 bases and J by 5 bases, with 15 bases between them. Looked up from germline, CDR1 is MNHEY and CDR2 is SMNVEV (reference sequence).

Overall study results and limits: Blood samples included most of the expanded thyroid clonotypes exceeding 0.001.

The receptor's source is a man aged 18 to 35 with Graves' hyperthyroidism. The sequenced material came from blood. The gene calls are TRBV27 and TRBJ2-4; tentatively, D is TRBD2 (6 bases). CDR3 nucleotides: TGTGCCATCAGGAGACTAGATGAAAACATTCAGTACTTC. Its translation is CAIRRLDENIQYF.